A single TCR beta chain is shown here with its context. These data come from a study of T cell repertoires in cytomegalovirus infection. The CDR3 spans 14 residues. Trimming shortened V by 6 bases and J by 1 base, and 12 bases separated the two germline ends. Germline V lookup: CDR1 MNHEY, CDR2 SMNVEV (reference sequence). TCRdb ran MiXCR on the reads and lists one entry per CDR3 protein. The sample has roughly 320,000 distinct CDR3 sequences, approximately 9.5% seen once; the top ten hold around 4.1%. The chain has TRBV27 and TRBJ1-1; a weak D match, TRBD1 (5 bases). The TCR comes from a human donor in good health (CMV status not recorded). Some clones in this sample may be carry-over from other donors' samples. The sequencing sample was made of PBMCs. Here the CDR3 reads CASSSGLRNTEAFF. The CDR3 nucleotides read TGTGCCAGCAGCTCGGGACTGAGGAACACTGAAGCTTTCTTT.